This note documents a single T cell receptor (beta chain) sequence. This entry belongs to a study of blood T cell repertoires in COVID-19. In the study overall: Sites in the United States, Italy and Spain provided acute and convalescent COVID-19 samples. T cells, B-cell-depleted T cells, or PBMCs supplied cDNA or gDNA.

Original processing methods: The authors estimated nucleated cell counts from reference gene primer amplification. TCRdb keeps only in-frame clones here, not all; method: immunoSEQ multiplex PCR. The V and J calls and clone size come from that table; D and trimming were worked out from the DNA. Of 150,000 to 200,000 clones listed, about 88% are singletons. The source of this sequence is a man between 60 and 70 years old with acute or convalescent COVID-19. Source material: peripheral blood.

CDR3 region: CASSTTRVGEQYF. DNA for the CDR3: TGTGCCAGCAGTACCACCAGGGTGGGCGAGCAGTACTTC. The V and J genes are TRBV6-5 and TRBJ2-7, with D possibly matching TRBD1 (5 bases). CDR3 length: 13 amino acids. From germline, CDR1 is MNHEY and CDR2 SVGAGI. V gave up 5 bases and J gave up 6 bases, with 14 bases separating them.